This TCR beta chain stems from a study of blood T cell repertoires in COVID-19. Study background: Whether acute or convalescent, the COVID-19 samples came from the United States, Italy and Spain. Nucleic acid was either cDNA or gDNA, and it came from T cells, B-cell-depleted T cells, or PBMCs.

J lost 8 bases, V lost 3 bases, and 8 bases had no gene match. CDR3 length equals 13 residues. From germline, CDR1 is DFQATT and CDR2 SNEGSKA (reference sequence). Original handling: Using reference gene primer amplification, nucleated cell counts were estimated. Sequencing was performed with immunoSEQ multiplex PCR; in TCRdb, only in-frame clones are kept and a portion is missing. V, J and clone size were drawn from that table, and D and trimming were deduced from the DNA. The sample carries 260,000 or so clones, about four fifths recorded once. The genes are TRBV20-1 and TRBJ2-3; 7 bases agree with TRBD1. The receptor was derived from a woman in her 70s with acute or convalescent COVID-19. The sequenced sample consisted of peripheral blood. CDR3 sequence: CSASGQGVGTQYF. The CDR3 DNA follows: TGCAGTGCTAGTGGGCAGGGGGTGGGTACGCAGTATTTT.